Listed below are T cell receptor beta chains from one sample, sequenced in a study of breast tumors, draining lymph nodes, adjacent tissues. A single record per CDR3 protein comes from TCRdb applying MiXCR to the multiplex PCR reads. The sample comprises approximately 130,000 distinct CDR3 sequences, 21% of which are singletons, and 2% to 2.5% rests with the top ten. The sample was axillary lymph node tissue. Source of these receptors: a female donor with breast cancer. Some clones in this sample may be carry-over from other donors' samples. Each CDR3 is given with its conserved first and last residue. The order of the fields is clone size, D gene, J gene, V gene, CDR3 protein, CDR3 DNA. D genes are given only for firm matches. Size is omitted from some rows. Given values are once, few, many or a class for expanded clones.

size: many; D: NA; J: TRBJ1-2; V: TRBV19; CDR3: CASQRGPGYGYTF; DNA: TGTGCCAGCCAAAGGGGACCAGGCTATGGCTACACCTTC
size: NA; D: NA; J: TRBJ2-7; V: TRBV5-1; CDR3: CASSFRPRTEQYF; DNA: TGCGCCAGCAGCTTCAGACCAAGAACCGAGCAGTACTTC
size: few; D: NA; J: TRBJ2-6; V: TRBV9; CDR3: CASSGGLGKANVLTF; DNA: TGTGCCAGCAGCGGAGGACTGGGCAAGGCCAACGTCCTGACTTTC
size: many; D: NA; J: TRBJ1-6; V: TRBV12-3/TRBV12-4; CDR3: CASSLSGSNSPLHF; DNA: TGTGCCAGCAGTTTGTCCGGGAGTAATTCACCCCTCCACTTT
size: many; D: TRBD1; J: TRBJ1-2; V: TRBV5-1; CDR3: CASSLGQGNKGYGYTF; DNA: TGCGCCAGCAGCTTGGGACAGGGAAACAAAGGCTATGGCTACACCTTC
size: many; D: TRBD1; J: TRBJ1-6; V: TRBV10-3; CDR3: CAISEREDRGFSPLHF; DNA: TGTGCCATCAGTGAACGTGAAGACAGGGGTTTTTCACCCCTCCACTTT
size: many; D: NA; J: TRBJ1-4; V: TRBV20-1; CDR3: CSARPARWGREGEKLFF; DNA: TGCAGTGCTCGGCCCGCCAGATGGGGCAGGGAGGGTGAAAAACTGTTTTTT
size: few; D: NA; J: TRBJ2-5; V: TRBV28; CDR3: CASTTGAEETQYF; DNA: TGTGCCAGCACCACTGGGGCGGAAGAGACCCAGTACTTC
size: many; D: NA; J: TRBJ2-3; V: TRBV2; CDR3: CARGVGDTQYF; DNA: TGTGCTAGGGGGGTCGGGGATACGCAGTATTTT
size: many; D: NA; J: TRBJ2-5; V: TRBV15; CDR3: CATSRERTQETQYF; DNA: TGTGCCACCAGCAGGGAAAGGACCCAAGAGACCCAGTACTTC
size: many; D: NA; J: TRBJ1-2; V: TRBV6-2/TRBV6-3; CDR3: CASTVLGGYGYTF; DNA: TGTGCCAGCACTGTCCTGGGCGGGTATGGCTACACCTTC
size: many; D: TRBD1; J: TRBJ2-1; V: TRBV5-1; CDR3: CASRYGQGGDEQFF; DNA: TGCGCCAGCAGATACGGACAGGGTGGGGATGAGCAGTTCTTC
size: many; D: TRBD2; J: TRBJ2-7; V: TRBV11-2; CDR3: CASSLTSGRADEQYF; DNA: TGTGCCAGCAGCTTGACTAGCGGGAGAGCTGACGAGCAGTACTTC
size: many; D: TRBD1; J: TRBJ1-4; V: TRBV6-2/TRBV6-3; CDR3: CASSDRGPGEKLFF; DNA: TGTGCCAGCAGCGACAGGGGGCCAGGTGAAAAACTGTTTTTT
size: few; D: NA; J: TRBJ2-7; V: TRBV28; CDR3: CASLALGEQYF; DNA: TGTGCCAGCCTGGCCCTGGGGGAGCAGTACTTC
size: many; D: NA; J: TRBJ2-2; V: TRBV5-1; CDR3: CASSLAGGAGPRTGELFF; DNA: TGCGCCAGCAGCTTGGCCGGGGGCGCGGGACCCAGGACCGGGGAGCTGTTTTTT
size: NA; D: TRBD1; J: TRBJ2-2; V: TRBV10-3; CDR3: CAISTGDTGELFF; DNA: TGTGCCATCAGTACAGGGGACACCGGGGAGCTGTTTTTT
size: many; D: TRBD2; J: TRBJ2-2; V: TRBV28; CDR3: CASSKTSAAGELFF; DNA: TGTGCCAGCAGTAAAACTAGCGCGGCCGGGGAGCTGTTTTTT
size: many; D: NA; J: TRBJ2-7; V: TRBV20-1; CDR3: CSASRDNRGEQYF; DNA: TGCAGTGCTAGCCGGGACAACCGGGGCGAGCAGTACTTC
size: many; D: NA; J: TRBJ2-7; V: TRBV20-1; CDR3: CSDPPWWAYEQYF; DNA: TGCAGTGATCCACCATGGTGGGCGTACGAGCAGTACTTC
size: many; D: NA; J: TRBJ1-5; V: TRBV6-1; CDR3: CASSQGLNQPQHF; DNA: TGTGCCAGCAGTCAGGGCCTCAATCAGCCCCAGCATTTT
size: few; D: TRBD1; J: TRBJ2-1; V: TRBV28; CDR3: CASSLSLTGTGGRNEQFF; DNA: TGTGCCAGCAGTTTATCACTTACCGGGACAGGGGGCCGGAATGAGCAGTTCTTC
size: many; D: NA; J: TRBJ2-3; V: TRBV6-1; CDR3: CASSEVPMSTDTQYF; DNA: TGTGCCAGCAGTGAAGTCCCCATGAGCACAGATACGCAGTATTTT
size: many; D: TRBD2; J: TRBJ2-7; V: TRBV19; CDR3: CASSIDGRAAYEQYF; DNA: TGTGCCAGTAGTATAGACGGGAGGGCCGCCTACGAGCAGTACTTC
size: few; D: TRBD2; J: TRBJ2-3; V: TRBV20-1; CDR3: CSAGTSGTRGTQYF; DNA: TGCAGTGCTGGGACTAGCGGGACCAGGGGTACGCAGTATTTT
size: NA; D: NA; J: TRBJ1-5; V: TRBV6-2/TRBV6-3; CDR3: CASSLGGGKGRPQHF; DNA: TGTGCCAGCAGTCTGGGGGGGGGGAAAGGACGGCCCCAGCATTTT
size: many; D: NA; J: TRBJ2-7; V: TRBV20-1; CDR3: CSAAGPRGTYEQYF; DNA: TGCAGTGCGGCCGGGCCCCGAGGGACCTACGAGCAGTACTTC
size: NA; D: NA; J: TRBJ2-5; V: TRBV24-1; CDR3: CATSDQDSGVLGTQYF; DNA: TGTGCCACCAGTGATCAGGACAGTGGCGTTCTCGGGACCCAGTACTTC
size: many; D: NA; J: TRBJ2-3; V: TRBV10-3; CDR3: CAISAGAADTQYF; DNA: TGTGCCATCAGTGCGGGGGCTGCAGATACGCAGTATTTT
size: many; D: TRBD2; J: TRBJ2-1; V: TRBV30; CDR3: CASGLAGTSYNEQFF; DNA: TGTGCCTCGGGACTAGCGGGAACCTCCTACAATGAGCAGTTCTTC
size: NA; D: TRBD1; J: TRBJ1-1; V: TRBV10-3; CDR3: CATKDRGRDEAFF; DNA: TGTGCCACCAAAGACAGGGGGCGCGATGAAGCTTTCTTT
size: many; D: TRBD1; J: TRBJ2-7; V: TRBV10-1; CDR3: CASHGGAGTGNHEQYF; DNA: TGCGCCAGCCATGGAGGGGCCGGGACAGGGAACCACGAGCAGTACTTC
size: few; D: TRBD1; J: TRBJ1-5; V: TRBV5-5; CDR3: CASSRWDRASNQPQHF; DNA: TGTGCCAGCAGCAGATGGGACAGAGCAAGCAATCAGCCCCAGCATTTT
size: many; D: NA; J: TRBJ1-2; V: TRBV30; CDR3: CAWQTPGDYGYTF; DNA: TGTGCCTGGCAAACCCCAGGTGACTATGGCTACACCTTC
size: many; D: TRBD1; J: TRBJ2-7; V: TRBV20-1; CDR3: CSARVSRTGAYEQYF; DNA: TGCAGTGCTAGAGTATCCAGGACAGGGGCCTACGAGCAGTACTTC
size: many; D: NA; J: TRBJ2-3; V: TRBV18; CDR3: CASSWWSSTDTQYF; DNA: TGTGCCAGCTCATGGTGGTCTAGCACAGATACGCAGTATTTT
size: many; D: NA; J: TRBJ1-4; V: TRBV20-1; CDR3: CSAGLPQSATNEKLFF; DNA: TGCAGTGCTGGCCTCCCCCAGAGCGCAACTAATGAAAAACTGTTTTTT
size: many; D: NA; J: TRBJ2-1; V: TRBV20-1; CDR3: CSARVPQVYNEQFF; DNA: TGCAGTGCTAGAGTCCCCCAGGTCTACAATGAGCAGTTCTTC
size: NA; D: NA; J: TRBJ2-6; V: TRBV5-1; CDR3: CASSLAGAGANVLTF; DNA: TGCGCCAGCAGCTTGGCAGGGGCTGGGGCCAACGTCCTGACTTTC
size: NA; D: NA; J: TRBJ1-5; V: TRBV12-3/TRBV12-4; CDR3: CASTNSLGGGYQPQHF; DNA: TGTGCCAGCACTAATTCCCTCGGCGGGGGCTATCAGCCCCAGCATTTT
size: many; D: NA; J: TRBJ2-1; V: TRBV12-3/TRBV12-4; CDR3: CASSRGLIDEQFF; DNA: TGTGCCAGCAGTCGGGGTCTAATCGATGAGCAGTTCTTC
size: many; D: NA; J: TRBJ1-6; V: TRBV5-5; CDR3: CASSFRGGDSPLHF; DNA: TGTGCCAGCAGCTTCAGAGGGGGGGATTCACCCCTCCACTTT
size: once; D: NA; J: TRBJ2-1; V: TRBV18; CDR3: CASSPLTHNEQFF; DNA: TGTGCCAGCTCACCACTTACTCACAATGAGCAGTTCTTC
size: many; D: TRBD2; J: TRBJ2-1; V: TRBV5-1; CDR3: CASSRTSNNNEQFF; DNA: TGCGCCAGCAGCCGGACTAGCAACAATAATGAGCAGTTCTTC
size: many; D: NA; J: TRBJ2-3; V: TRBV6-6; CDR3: CASSYQRDTQYF; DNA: TGTGCCAGCAGTTACCAGCGAGATACGCAGTATTTT
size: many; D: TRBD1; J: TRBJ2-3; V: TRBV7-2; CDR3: CASSLGRGTDTQYF; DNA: TGTGCCAGCAGCTTAGGCAGGGGGACAGATACGCAGTATTTT
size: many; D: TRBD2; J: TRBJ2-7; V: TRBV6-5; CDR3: CASSYSGTSGEVEQYF; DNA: TGTGCCAGCAGTTACTCCGGGACTAGCGGAGAAGTAGAGCAGTACTTC
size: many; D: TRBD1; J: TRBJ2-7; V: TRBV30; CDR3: CAWGQGSYEQYF; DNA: TGTGCCTGGGGACAGGGTTCCTACGAGCAGTACTTC
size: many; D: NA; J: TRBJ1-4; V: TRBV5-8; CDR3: CASSLDPGDEKLFF; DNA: TGTGCCAGCAGCTTGGACCCTGGGGATGAAAAACTGTTTTTT
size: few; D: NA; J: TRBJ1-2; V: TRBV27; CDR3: CASSLRGEGGYTF; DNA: TGTGCCAGCAGTTTGCGGGGAGAAGGTGGCTACACCTTC
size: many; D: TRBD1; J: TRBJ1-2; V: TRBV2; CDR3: CASSKTGVTDGYTF; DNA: TGTGCCAGCAGCAAGACAGGGGTTACGGATGGCTACACCTTC
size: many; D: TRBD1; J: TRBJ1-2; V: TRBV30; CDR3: CAWEHRTGEINGYTF; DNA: TGTGCCTGGGAACATAGGACAGGGGAAATTAATGGCTACACCTTC